The clone carrying this T cell receptor (beta chain) has just one count. Antigen specificity is unknown. The repertoire was sequenced with immunoSEQ multiplex PCR; TCRdb's copy has only in-frame clones and lacks some. The data show tens of thousands of clones, about 90% seen once. The V end lost 4 bases, the J end lost 1 base, and 13 bases lay between the germline ends. The CDR3 sequence is 15 residues long. Germline values: CDR1 MNHEY, CDR2 SVGAGI. Collection of blood occurred at baseline, at cycle 4 day 1, and at cycle 7 day 1. This specimen belongs to a study of OX40 agonist ivuxolimab in advanced cancers. Study context: Partial responses were achieved by three patients: one hepatocellular carcinoma, two cutaneous melanoma.

General observations from the study: There were also nonresponders showing low normalized T-cell clonal expansion. On average, CD8+ T cells showed a greater number of expanded clones than CD4+.

The receptor comes from an adult with an advanced solid tumor such as melanoma, head and neck, liver or kidney cancer. V usage is TRBV6-5 and J usage is TRBJ1-1; weak D call: TRBD1 (6 bases). The sequenced sample was CD4+ or CD8+ T cells sorted from blood, obtained in a trial of the OX40 agonist ivuxolimab. The CDR3 is CASSFGPGANTEAFF. CDR3 DNA: TGTGCCAGCAGTTTTGGTCCGGGGGCGAACACTGAAGCTTTCTTT.